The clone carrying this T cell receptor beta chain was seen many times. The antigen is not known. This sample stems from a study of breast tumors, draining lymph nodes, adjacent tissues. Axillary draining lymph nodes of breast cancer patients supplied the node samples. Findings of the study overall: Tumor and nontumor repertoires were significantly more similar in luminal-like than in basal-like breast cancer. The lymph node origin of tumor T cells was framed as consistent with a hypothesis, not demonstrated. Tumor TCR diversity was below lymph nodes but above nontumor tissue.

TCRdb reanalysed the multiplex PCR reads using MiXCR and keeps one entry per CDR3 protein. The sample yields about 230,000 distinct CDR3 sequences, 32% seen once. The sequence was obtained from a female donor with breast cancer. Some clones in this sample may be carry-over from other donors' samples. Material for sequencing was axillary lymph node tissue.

The CDR3 DNA sequence: TGTGCCAGCAGCTTAGCAGGGACTAGCGGGACCGGTGAGCAGTTCTTC. Translating it yields CASSLAGTSGTGEQFF. The V and J genes are TRBV7-6 and TRBJ2-1, with TRBD2 matching 13 bases. Germline assignment: CDR1 SGHVS and CDR2 FNYEAQ. Trimming at V came to 0 bases and at J to 9 bases, leaving 5 bases not matched to a gene. This CDR3 has 16 amino acids.